This T cell receptor (beta chain) was identified in a study of Ad26.COV2.S vaccination and SARS-CoV-2 variants. Study-level background: Once, or twice with 56 days between doses, Ad26.COV2.S was given intramuscularly.

Libraries were prepared by immunoSEQ multiplex PCR; TCRdb keeps only in-frame clonotypes and omits some of them. This repertoire shows 200,000 to 300,000 clones, approximately 90% found once; its top ten account for under 3%. The treatment was: around 19 received Ad26.COV2.S at low or high dose, single or two shots; a few received placebo; per-sample allocation not given. Following the first vaccine or placebo injection, samples were taken on day 63. What was given as vaccine was an Ad26 vector encoding Wuhan-strain SARS-CoV-2 spike. The germline V gene has CDR1 KGHSH and CDR2 LQKENI. The CDR3 loop spans 12 amino acids. V was cut by 4 bases and J by 6 bases, with 9 bases left in between. This clone was seen a handful of times.

The sequence derives from a person between 18 and 59 years old who received the Ad26.COV2.S COVID-19 vaccine or a placebo. This rearrangement joins TRBV18 to TRBJ1-2; D remains ambiguous. Source: peripheral blood, taken in a trial of Ad26.COV2.S vaccine versus placebo. This chain's CDR3 is CASSLQRDGYTF. The DNA of the CDR3 is TGTGCCAGCTCACTCCAGAGGGATGGCTACACCTTC.